These T cell receptor beta chains were read from a single sample in a study of blood T cell repertoires in COVID-19. Here immunoSEQ multiplex PCR was the method, and the copy in TCRdb shows in-frame clones only, minus some. The sample shows approximately 100,000 clones, about nine tenths of them seen only once. Sequencing was carried out using peripheral blood. These receptors were obtained from a woman aged 80 or over in a cohort sampled during active COVID-19. CDR3s include the opening cysteine and the closing phenylalanine or tryptophan. Each record gives: V gene, clone size, D gene, J gene, CDR3 protein, CDR3 DNA. D genes are given only for firm matches. Rows may omit the clone size; those that give it use once, few, many or a size class.

v_call: TRBV10-1
clone_size: .
d_call: TRBD2
j_call: TRBJ2-1
cdr3_aa: CASSDGSGTYNEQFF
cdr3_nt: TGCGCCAGCAGTGACGGGAGCGGGACCTACAATGAGCAGTTCTTC

v_call: TRBV19
clone_size: .
d_call: .
j_call: TRBJ2-1
cdr3_aa: CASSIWDTTYNEQFF
cdr3_nt: TGTGCCAGTAGTATTTGGGACACAACCTACAATGAGCAGTTCTTC

v_call: TRBV29-1
clone_size: .
d_call: .
j_call: TRBJ2-1
cdr3_aa: CSVEKGPTNEQFF
cdr3_nt: TGCAGCGTTGAAAAGGGGCCGACGAATGAGCAGTTCTTC

v_call: TRBV19
clone_size: few
d_call: TRBD1
j_call: TRBJ2-5
cdr3_aa: CASKAGQGRETQYF
cdr3_nt: TGTGCCAGTAAAGCGGGACAGGGACGAGAGACCCAGTACTTC

v_call: TRBV10-3
clone_size: .
d_call: .
j_call: TRBJ1-3
cdr3_aa: CAISEGDTIYF
cdr3_nt: TGTGCCATCAGTGAAGGGGACACCATATATTTT

v_call: TRBV6-5
clone_size: .
d_call: .
j_call: TRBJ2-7
cdr3_aa: CASSWGESEQYF
cdr3_nt: TGTGCCAGCAGTTGGGGGGAGAGCGAGCAGTACTTC

v_call: TRBV2
clone_size: .
d_call: .
j_call: TRBJ2-7
cdr3_aa: CASTQGRVISYEQYF
cdr3_nt: TGTGCCAGCACCCAGGGGCGGGTGATCTCCTACGAGCAGTACTTC

v_call: TRBV12-3/TRBV12-4
clone_size: .
d_call: .
j_call: TRBJ2-7
cdr3_aa: CASRTELLYEQYF
cdr3_nt: TGTGCCAGCAGGACAGAATTGCTCTACGAGCAGTACTTC

v_call: TRBV3-1/TRBV3-2
clone_size: few
d_call: .
j_call: TRBJ1-1
cdr3_aa: CASSQTGLNTEAFF
cdr3_nt: TGTGCCAGCAGCCAAACAGGACTGAACACTGAAGCTTTCTTT

v_call: TRBV5-6
clone_size: .
d_call: TRBD1
j_call: TRBJ2-1
cdr3_aa: CASSPIGQVGNEQFF
cdr3_nt: TGTGCCAGCAGCCCTATAGGACAGGTCGGGAATGAGCAGTTCTTC

v_call: TRBV15
clone_size: .
d_call: .
j_call: TRBJ1-6
cdr3_aa: CATRGGYNSPLHF
cdr3_nt: TGTGCCACCCGGGGAGGGTATAATTCACCCCTCCACTTT

v_call: TRBV10-1
clone_size: .
d_call: .
j_call: TRBJ2-1
cdr3_aa: CASSELGSYNEQFF
cdr3_nt: TGCGCCAGCAGTGAGCTCGGGTCCTACAATGAGCAGTTCTTC

v_call: TRBV28
clone_size: once
d_call: TRBD1
j_call: TRBJ2-7
cdr3_aa: CASSPFRDRGYEQYF
cdr3_nt: TGTGCCAGCAGTCCCTTCCGGGACAGGGGCTACGAGCAGTACTTC

v_call: TRBV5-1
clone_size: .
d_call: .
j_call: TRBJ2-6
cdr3_aa: CASSGWTVEHVLTF
cdr3_nt: TGCGCCAGCAGCGGTTGGACAGTGGAACACGTCCTGACTTTC

v_call: TRBV29-1
clone_size: .
d_call: .
j_call: TRBJ2-3
cdr3_aa: CSVEGFTDTQYF
cdr3_nt: TGCAGCGTGGAGGGGTTCACAGATACGCAGTATTTT

v_call: TRBV12-3/TRBV12-4
clone_size: .
d_call: .
j_call: TRBJ2-3
cdr3_aa: CASTHTDTQYF
cdr3_nt: TGTGCCAGCACCCACACAGATACGCAGTATTTT

v_call: TRBV6-2/TRBV6-3
clone_size: .
d_call: TRBD1
j_call: TRBJ1-4
cdr3_aa: CASSYSGQGGEKLFF
cdr3_nt: TGTGCCAGCAGTTACTCTGGACAGGGTGGTGAAAAACTGTTTTTT

v_call: TRBV18
clone_size: .
d_call: .
j_call: TRBJ2-7
cdr3_aa: CASSPRYGQYF
cdr3_nt: TGTGCCAGCTCACCAAGATACGGGCAGTACTTC

v_call: TRBV29-1
clone_size: .
d_call: .
j_call: TRBJ1-2
cdr3_aa: CSALGAYGYTF
cdr3_nt: TGCAGCGCACTCGGAGCGTATGGCTACACCTTC

v_call: TRBV4-1
clone_size: .
d_call: TRBD1
j_call: TRBJ2-3
cdr3_aa: CASTSSFPRGRIDTQYF
cdr3_nt: TGCGCCAGCACCAGCAGCTTCCCTAGGGGGCGGATAGATACGCAGTATTTT

v_call: TRBV19
clone_size: once
d_call: TRBD2
j_call: TRBJ2-5
cdr3_aa: CASSTDRTSGRARETQYF
cdr3_nt: TGTGCCAGTAGTACCGACCGGACTAGCGGGAGGGCCAGGGAGACCCAGTACTTC

v_call: TRBV11-2
clone_size: .
d_call: .
j_call: TRBJ1-4
cdr3_aa: CASSPYTPQNEKLFF
cdr3_nt: TGTGCCAGCAGCCCTTACACGCCCCAGAATGAAAAACTGTTTTTT

v_call: TRBV11-3
clone_size: .
d_call: TRBD2
j_call: TRBJ2-1
cdr3_aa: CASSVSGGWQFF
cdr3_nt: TGTGCCAGCAGCGTTAGCGGGGGGTGGCAGTTCTTC

v_call: TRBV24-1
clone_size: .
d_call: TRBD1
j_call: TRBJ1-5
cdr3_aa: CATSDSRQGIGNQPQHF
cdr3_nt: TGTGCCACCAGTGATTCCAGACAGGGAATAGGCAATCAGCCCCAGCATTTT

v_call: TRBV7-9
clone_size: .
d_call: TRBD1
j_call: TRBJ2-2
cdr3_aa: CASSLGDRGSGELFF
cdr3_nt: TGTGCCAGCAGCTTAGGGGACAGGGGTTCCGGGGAGCTGTTTTTT

v_call: TRBV6-5
clone_size: .
d_call: TRBD1
j_call: TRBJ2-3
cdr3_aa: CASTRQGWSTDTQYF
cdr3_nt: TGTGCCAGCACCCGACAGGGATGGAGCACAGATACGCAGTATTTT